These T cell receptor beta chains were read from a single sample in a study of blood T cells in healthy people across ages. A single record per CDR3 protein comes from TCRdb applying MiXCR to the 5' RACE reads. The sample contains hundreds of thousands of distinct CDR3 sequences, about 50% of which appear only once. The sample taken for sequencing was blood. The source is an elderly woman in good health. Each CDR3 is given with its conserved first and last residue. A D gene is named only where the DNA matches it firmly. Size values are once, few and many counts, or a class for expanded clones, and some rows have none.

j_call: TRBJ2-1
d_call: NA
v_call: TRBV5-1
clone_size: NA
cdr3_nt: TGCGCCAGCAGCTTGGAGGGTGGCTACAGTGAGCAGTTCTTC
cdr3_aa: CASSLEGGYSEQFF

j_call: TRBJ1-2
d_call: TRBD1
v_call: TRBV5-1
clone_size: NA
cdr3_nt: TGCGCCAGCAGCGGAACGACAGGGGGCTACGGCTACACCTTC
cdr3_aa: CASSGTTGGYGYTF

j_call: TRBJ2-1
d_call: TRBD2
v_call: TRBV12-3/TRBV12-4
clone_size: many
cdr3_nt: TGTGCCGGGGGTTTAGGTAGCGGGCTTATAGGTGAGCAGTTCTTC
cdr3_aa: CAGGLGSGLIGEQFF

j_call: TRBJ2-3
d_call: TRBD2
v_call: TRBV19
clone_size: NA
cdr3_nt: TGTGCCAGTAGTATTCGGGGTCTAGCGGCAGATACGCAGTATTTT
cdr3_aa: CASSIRGLAADTQYF

j_call: TRBJ2-3
d_call: NA
v_call: TRBV20-1
clone_size: NA
cdr3_nt: TGCAGTGCTAGGGCCGGGGACAAGGGCACAGATACGCAGTATTTT
cdr3_aa: CSARAGDKGTDTQYF

j_call: TRBJ2-3
d_call: NA
v_call: TRBV12-3/TRBV12-4
clone_size: NA
cdr3_nt: TGTGCCAGCGTTCCCGGGGGCTCCACAGATACGCAGTATTTT
cdr3_aa: CASVPGGSTDTQYF

j_call: TRBJ2-1
d_call: TRBD1
v_call: TRBV24-1
clone_size: NA
cdr3_nt: TGTGCCACCAGTGATCCTCTACAGGGGGGTTCCTACAATGAGCAGTTCTTC
cdr3_aa: CATSDPLQGGSYNEQFF

j_call: TRBJ2-3
d_call: NA
v_call: TRBV20-1
clone_size: NA
cdr3_nt: TGCAGTGTTAGAACTAGCCGGGTAGGCGATACGCAGTATTTT
cdr3_aa: CSVRTSRVGDTQYF

j_call: TRBJ2-1
d_call: TRBD2
v_call: TRBV24-1
clone_size: many
cdr3_nt: TGTGCCACCAGTGATGCTAGCGGGGGGAACAATGAGCAGTTCTTC
cdr3_aa: CATSDASGGNNEQFF

j_call: TRBJ2-4
d_call: NA
v_call: TRBV6-1
clone_size: once
cdr3_nt: NA
cdr3_aa: CASSRDVTDTQYFGREQYF

j_call: TRBJ1-1
d_call: NA
v_call: TRBV7-2
clone_size: NA
cdr3_nt: TGTGCCAGCAGCCTAAGGGTGCAACAAGCTTTCTTT
cdr3_aa: CASSLRVQQAFF

j_call: TRBJ2-4
d_call: NA
v_call: TRBV7-8
clone_size: NA
cdr3_nt: TGTGCCAGCAGCCTGAGCCATATGGAGCAGTACTTC
cdr3_aa: CASSLSHMEQYF

j_call: TRBJ2-1
d_call: TRBD2
v_call: TRBV6-1
clone_size: once
cdr3_nt: TGTGCCAGCAGTGAAGCGGCGGGAGGATACAATGAGCAGTTCTTC
cdr3_aa: CASSEAAGGYNEQFF

j_call: TRBJ1-5
d_call: NA
v_call: TRBV10-3
clone_size: NA
cdr3_nt: TGTGCCATCAGTGAGTTCAAACGGGGAAGCAATCAGCCCCAGCATTTT
cdr3_aa: CAISEFKRGSNQPQHF

j_call: TRBJ2-5
d_call: TRBD1
v_call: TRBV5-1
clone_size: NA
cdr3_nt: TGCGCCAGCAGCTTGGCGGGGACAGGTTGGCTCCAAGAGACCCAGTACTTC
cdr3_aa: CASSLAGTGWLQETQYF

j_call: TRBJ2-2
d_call: NA
v_call: TRBV5-1
clone_size: NA
cdr3_nt: TGCGCCAGCAGCTTGGAAGTCCGTTACACCGGGGAGCTGTTTTTT
cdr3_aa: CASSLEVRYTGELFF

j_call: TRBJ2-5
d_call: NA
v_call: TRBV20-1
clone_size: many
cdr3_nt: TGCAGTGCTATTGGCAGCAAAGAGACCCAGTACTTC
cdr3_aa: CSAIGSKETQYF

j_call: TRBJ2-3
d_call: NA
v_call: TRBV27
clone_size: NA
cdr3_nt: TGTGCCAGCAGTTTGGTATTTGCAGATACGCAGTATTTT
cdr3_aa: CASSLVFADTQYF

j_call: TRBJ2-1
d_call: NA
v_call: TRBV6-4
clone_size: many
cdr3_nt: TGTGCCAGCAGTGACTCGACCGGAACGAATGAGCAGTTCTTC
cdr3_aa: CASSDSTGTNEQFF

j_call: TRBJ2-1
d_call: TRBD1
v_call: TRBV29-1
clone_size: many
cdr3_nt: TGCAGCGTTCCCAGGACAGGTACTGGCTCCTACAATGAGCAGTTCTTC
cdr3_aa: CSVPRTGTGSYNEQFF

j_call: TRBJ2-7
d_call: TRBD2
v_call: TRBV2
clone_size: NA
cdr3_nt: TGTGCCAGCAGTGACGGCGGGAGCTCCTCCTACGAGCAGTACTTC
cdr3_aa: CASSDGGSSSYEQYF

j_call: TRBJ2-7
d_call: NA
v_call: TRBV4-1
clone_size: NA
cdr3_nt: TGCGCCAGCAGCCACCCAGGAGCTACTACCTACGAGCAGTACTTC
cdr3_aa: CASSHPGATTYEQYF

j_call: TRBJ2-3
d_call: TRBD1
v_call: TRBV12-3/TRBV12-4
clone_size: few
cdr3_nt: TGTGCCAGCAGAAGGACAGGGGGCACAGATACGCAGTATTTT
cdr3_aa: CASRRTGGTDTQYF

j_call: TRBJ1-4
d_call: TRBD1
v_call: TRBV4-1
clone_size: few
cdr3_nt: TGCGCCAGCCGCCCGGACAGGGGAATTGATCGGGAAAAACTGTTTTTT
cdr3_aa: CASRPDRGIDREKLFF

j_call: TRBJ1-2
d_call: NA
v_call: TRBV27
clone_size: NA
cdr3_nt: TGTGCCAGCAGCCGCGGACAGCTAAACTATGGCTACACCTTC
cdr3_aa: CASSRGQLNYGYTF

j_call: TRBJ1-1
d_call: NA
v_call: TRBV13
clone_size: NA
cdr3_nt: TGTGCCAGCAGCATGGACAAGAACACTGAAGCTTTCTTT
cdr3_aa: CASSMDKNTEAFF

j_call: TRBJ2-5
d_call: NA
v_call: TRBV9
clone_size: NA
cdr3_nt: TGTGCCAGCGGAGGGGGGCTCGTCCCTCAAGAGACCCAGTACTTC
cdr3_aa: CASGGGLVPQETQYF

j_call: TRBJ2-1
d_call: NA
v_call: TRBV27
clone_size: NA
cdr3_nt: TGTGCCAGCAACAGGCCGGAGAATGAGCAGTTCTTC
cdr3_aa: CASNRPENEQFF

j_call: TRBJ2-1
d_call: NA
v_call: TRBV6-6
clone_size: NA
cdr3_nt: TGTGCCAGCACACGGGAACTCTACAATGAGCAGTTCTTC
cdr3_aa: CASTRELYNEQFF

j_call: TRBJ2-1
d_call: NA
v_call: TRBV29-1
clone_size: few
cdr3_nt: TGCAGCGTTGTAGTCGGGGGGCAAGAGTTCTTC
cdr3_aa: CSVVVGGQEFF

j_call: TRBJ2-5
d_call: TRBD2
v_call: TRBV5-1
clone_size: many
cdr3_nt: TGCGCCAGCAGCTTGACTAGCGGGGGGATTCAAGAGACCCAGTACTTC
cdr3_aa: CASSLTSGGIQETQYF

j_call: TRBJ2-7
d_call: TRBD2
v_call: TRBV7-9
clone_size: NA
cdr3_nt: TGTGCCAGCAGCAGAGCCGGGACTAGTTATTTTGGTGAGCAGTACTTC
cdr3_aa: CASSRAGTSYFGEQYF

j_call: TRBJ1-5
d_call: NA
v_call: TRBV28
clone_size: NA
cdr3_nt: TGTGCCAGCAGCTGGGGTACTCGGCCCCAGCATTTT
cdr3_aa: CASSWGTRPQHF

j_call: TRBJ2-1
d_call: TRBD2
v_call: TRBV7-2
clone_size: many
cdr3_nt: TGTGCCAGCAGCCAACAGGCCCCCCTCCTAGTGGGGGGGAGTTCGAATGAGCAGTTCTTC
cdr3_aa: CASSQQAPLLVGGSSNEQFF

j_call: TRBJ2-5
d_call: NA
v_call: TRBV9
clone_size: NA
cdr3_nt: TGTGCCAGCAGCGCGGCGGAGACCCAGTACTTC
cdr3_aa: CASSAAETQYF

j_call: TRBJ2-7
d_call: NA
v_call: TRBV25-1
clone_size: NA
cdr3_nt: TGTGCCAGCAGTGAATCAAGGACGAGCTCCTACGAGCAGTACTTC
cdr3_aa: CASSESRTSSYEQYF

j_call: TRBJ2-4
d_call: NA
v_call: TRBV9
clone_size: many
cdr3_nt: TGTGCCAGCAGCGACAGCCTCAAAAACATTCAGTACTTC
cdr3_aa: CASSDSLKNIQYF

j_call: TRBJ2-1
d_call: NA
v_call: TRBV18
clone_size: once
cdr3_nt: TGTGCCAGCTCACCATCGGCCCTGGGGGTGATGGATGAGCAGTTCTTC
cdr3_aa: CASSPSALGVMDEQFF

j_call: TRBJ2-1
d_call: NA
v_call: TRBV27
clone_size: many
cdr3_nt: TGTGCCAGCAGCAACAGGGCGAGGAATGAGCAGTTCTTC
cdr3_aa: CASSNRARNEQFF

j_call: TRBJ2-2
d_call: TRBD1
v_call: TRBV12-3/TRBV12-4
clone_size: NA
cdr3_nt: TGTGCCAGCAGTTTAATCCCAGGGGGCGAGGGGGAGCTGTTTTTT
cdr3_aa: CASSLIPGGEGELFF

j_call: TRBJ2-1
d_call: NA
v_call: TRBV20-1
clone_size: many
cdr3_nt: TGCAGTGCTAGCGCGGGCCTAGGCAACAATGAGCAGTTCTTC
cdr3_aa: CSASAGLGNNEQFF

j_call: TRBJ2-4
d_call: NA
v_call: TRBV7-2
clone_size: many
cdr3_nt: TGTGCCAGCAGCTTCAATGGGGGAAACATTCAGTACTTC
cdr3_aa: CASSFNGGNIQYF

j_call: TRBJ2-7
d_call: NA
v_call: TRBV20-1
clone_size: NA
cdr3_nt: TGCAGTGCCAGGACCGACCGATACAATGAGCAGTACTTC
cdr3_aa: CSARTDRYNEQYF

j_call: TRBJ2-2
d_call: TRBD2
v_call: TRBV7-2
clone_size: few
cdr3_nt: TGTGCCAGCAGCGTGGGACTACAAACCGGGGAGCTGTTTTTT
cdr3_aa: CASSVGLQTGELFF

j_call: TRBJ2-5
d_call: NA
v_call: TRBV7-2
clone_size: NA
cdr3_nt: TGTGCCAGCAGCTTAGAGGTCACCAGACAAGAGACCCAGTACTTC
cdr3_aa: CASSLEVTRQETQYF

j_call: TRBJ1-5
d_call: NA
v_call: TRBV7-2
clone_size: once
cdr3_nt: TGTGCCAGCAGCCCCGGGGCAGGGAGGGATCAGCCCCAGCATTTT
cdr3_aa: CASSPGAGRDQPQHF

j_call: TRBJ2-6
d_call: NA
v_call: TRBV7-9
clone_size: NA
cdr3_nt: TGTGCCAGCAGCTTTGGTGGGTCCAGGGCTGGGGCCAACGTCCTGACTTTC
cdr3_aa: CASSFGGSRAGANVLTF

j_call: TRBJ1-5
d_call: TRBD1
v_call: TRBV6-2/TRBV6-3
clone_size: NA
cdr3_nt: TGTGCCAGCAGTTACTCTATCCGGGACAGCACATCCCTGGGCAACAATCAGCCCCAGCATTTT
cdr3_aa: CASSYSIRDSTSLGNNQPQHF

j_call: TRBJ1-4
d_call: NA
v_call: TRBV6-1
clone_size: few
cdr3_nt: TGTGCCAGCAGTCCCGGCCGGCCCTTCGGGGATAATGAAAAACTGTTTTTT
cdr3_aa: CASSPGRPFGDNEKLFF

j_call: TRBJ1-5
d_call: NA
v_call: TRBV29-1
clone_size: NA
cdr3_nt: TGCAGCGTTGCCAGTGGAAATCAGCCCCAGCATTTT
cdr3_aa: CSVASGNQPQHF

j_call: TRBJ2-1
d_call: TRBD1
v_call: TRBV7-9
clone_size: NA
cdr3_nt: TGTGCCAGCAGCTTAGTGGTCGGGACAGGGAAACATGAGCAGTTCTTC
cdr3_aa: CASSLVVGTGKHEQFF

j_call: TRBJ2-7
d_call: TRBD2
v_call: TRBV6-1
clone_size: NA
cdr3_nt: TGTGCCAGCAGTCGACTAGCGGGAGGCAGCCACGAGCAGTACTTC
cdr3_aa: CASSRLAGGSHEQYF

j_call: TRBJ2-1
d_call: NA
v_call: TRBV6-6
clone_size: few
cdr3_nt: TGTGCCAGCAGTTACCAACAGGGCAGCTCCTACAATGAGCAGTTCTTC
cdr3_aa: CASSYQQGSSYNEQFF